This T cell receptor (beta chain) was found in a study of PD-1 blockade in classical Hodgkin lymphoma. Findings of the study overall: What caused the repertoire differences, perhaps disease activity or prior therapy, remains undefined. It was among complete responders that baseline diversity resembled that of newly diagnosed patients.

Repertoires were generated with immunoSEQ multiplex PCR, while TCRdb's copy carries only in-frame clones and drops some. The sample has around 12,000 clones, around nine tenths seen once. Regarding time point: cycle 4 day 1 (C4D1), after 6 weeks of nivolumab. Every patient had relapsed following autologous stem cell transplantation, and cohorts differed in brentuximab vedotin exposure. Using magnetic negative selection, the CD4+ T cells were separated out of thawed PBMCs. For this clone: Its antigen remains unidentified.

CDR1 is SGHNT and CDR2 is YYREEE in the germline V gene (reference sequence). CDR3 length: 14 residues. Trimming at V came to 4 bases and at J to 6 bases, leaving 5 bases not matched to a gene. The chain has TRBV5-4 and TRBJ1-4; 8 nucleotides line up with TRBD1. This clonotype was obtained from a human donor with classical Hodgkin lymphoma. The source material was CD4+ T cells from blood, sampled before the fourth cycle of nivolumab. CDR3 bases: TGTGCCAGCAGCCGCCAGGGGGCCGATGAAAAACTGTTTTTT. Translated: CASSRQGADEKLFF.